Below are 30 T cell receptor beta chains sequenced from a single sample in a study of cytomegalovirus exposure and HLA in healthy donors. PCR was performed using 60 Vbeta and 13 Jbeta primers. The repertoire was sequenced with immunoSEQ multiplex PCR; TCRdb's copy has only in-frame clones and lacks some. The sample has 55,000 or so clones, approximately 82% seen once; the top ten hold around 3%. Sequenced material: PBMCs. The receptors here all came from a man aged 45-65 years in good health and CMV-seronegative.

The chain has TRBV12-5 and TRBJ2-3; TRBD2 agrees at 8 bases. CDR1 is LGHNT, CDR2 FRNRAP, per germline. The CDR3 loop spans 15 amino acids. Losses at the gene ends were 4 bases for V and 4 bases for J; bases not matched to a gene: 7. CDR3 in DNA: TGTGCTAGTGGTTACGGGGGGGCAGCGGCAGATACGCAGTATTTT. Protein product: CASGYGGAAADTQYF.

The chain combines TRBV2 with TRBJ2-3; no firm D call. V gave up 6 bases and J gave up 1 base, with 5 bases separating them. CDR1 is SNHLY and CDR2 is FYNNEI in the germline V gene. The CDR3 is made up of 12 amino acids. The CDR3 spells CASRQGTDTQYF. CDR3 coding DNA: TGTGCCAGCAGGCAGGGCACAGATACGCAGTATTTT. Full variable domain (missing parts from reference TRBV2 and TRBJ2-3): EPEVTQTPSHQVTQMGQEVILRCVPISNHLYFYWYRQILGQKVEFLVSFYNNEISEKSEIFDDQFSVERPDGSNFTLKIRSTKLEDSAMYFCASRQGTDTQYFGPGTRLTVL.

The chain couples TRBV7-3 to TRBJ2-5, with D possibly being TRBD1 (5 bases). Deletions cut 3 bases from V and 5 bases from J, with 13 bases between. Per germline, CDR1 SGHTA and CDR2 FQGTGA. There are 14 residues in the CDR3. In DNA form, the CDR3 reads TGTGCCAGCAGCTTTCTCGGTTGGGGCGAGACCCAGTACTTC. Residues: CASSFLGWGETQYF.

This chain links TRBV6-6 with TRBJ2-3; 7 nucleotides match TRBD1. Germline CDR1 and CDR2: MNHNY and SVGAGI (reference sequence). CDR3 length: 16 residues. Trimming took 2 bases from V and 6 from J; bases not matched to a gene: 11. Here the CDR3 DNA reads TGTGCCAGCAGTTACGCTTTACAGGGGTTAAGGGATACGCAGTATTTT. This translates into CASSYALQGLRDTQYF.

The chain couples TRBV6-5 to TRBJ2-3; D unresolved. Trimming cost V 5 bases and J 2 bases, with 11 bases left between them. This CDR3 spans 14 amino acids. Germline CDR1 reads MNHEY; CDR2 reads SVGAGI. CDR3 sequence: CASSPNSHTDTQYF. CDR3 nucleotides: TGTGCCAGCAGTCCCAACAGCCACACAGATACGCAGTATTTT.

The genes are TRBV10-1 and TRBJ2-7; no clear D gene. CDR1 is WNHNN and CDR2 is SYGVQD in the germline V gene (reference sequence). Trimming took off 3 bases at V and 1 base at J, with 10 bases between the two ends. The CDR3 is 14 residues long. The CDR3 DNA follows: TGCGCCAGCAGTGAAGATCTGACTTCCTACGAGCAGTACTTC. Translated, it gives CASSEDLTSYEQYF.

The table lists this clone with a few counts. As DNA, the CDR3 is TGTGCCAGCAGTGTTACAGGCAGGCCCATGAACACTGAAGCTTTCTTT. Its translation: CASSVTGRPMNTEAFF. The chain combines TRBV2 with TRBJ1-1; tentatively, D is TRBD1 (5 bases). V was trimmed by 4 bases and J by 0 bases, leaving 15 bases between them. Germline V gene data show CDR1 as SNHLY and CDR2 as FYNNEI. The CDR3 contains 16 residues.

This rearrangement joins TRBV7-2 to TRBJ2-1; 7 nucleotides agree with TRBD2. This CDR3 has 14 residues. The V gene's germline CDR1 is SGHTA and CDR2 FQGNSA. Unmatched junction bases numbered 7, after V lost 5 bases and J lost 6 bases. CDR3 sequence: CASSQRTRSNEQFF. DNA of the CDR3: TGTGCCAGCAGCCAGAGGACTAGGAGCAATGAGCAGTTCTTC.

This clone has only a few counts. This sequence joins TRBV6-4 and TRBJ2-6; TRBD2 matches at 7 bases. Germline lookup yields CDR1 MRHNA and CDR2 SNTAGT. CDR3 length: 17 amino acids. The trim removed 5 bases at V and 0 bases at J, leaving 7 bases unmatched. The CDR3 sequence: CASSPGLPGSGANVLTF. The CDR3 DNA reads TGTGCCAGCAGTCCGGGACTACCCGGCTCTGGGGCCAACGTCCTGACTTTC.

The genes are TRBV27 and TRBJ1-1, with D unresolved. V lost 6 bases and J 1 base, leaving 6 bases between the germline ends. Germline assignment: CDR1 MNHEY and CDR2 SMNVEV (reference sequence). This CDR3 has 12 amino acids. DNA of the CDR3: TGTGCCAGCAGGACGGGGAACACTGAAGCTTTCTTT. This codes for CASRTGNTEAFF.

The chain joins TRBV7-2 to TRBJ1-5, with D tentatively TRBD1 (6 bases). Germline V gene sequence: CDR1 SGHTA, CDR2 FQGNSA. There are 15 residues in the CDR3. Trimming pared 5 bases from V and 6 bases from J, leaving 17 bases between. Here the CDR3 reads CASSDRGGILQPQHF. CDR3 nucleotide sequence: TGTGCCAGCAGCGACCGCGGGGGCATCCTTCAGCCCCAGCATTTT.

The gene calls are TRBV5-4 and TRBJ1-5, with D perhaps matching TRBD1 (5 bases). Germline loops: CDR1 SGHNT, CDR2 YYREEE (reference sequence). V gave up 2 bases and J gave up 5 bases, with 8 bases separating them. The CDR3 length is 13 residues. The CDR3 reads CASSFGGDQPQHF. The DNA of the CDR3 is TGTGCCAGCAGCTTCGGAGGGGATCAGCCCCAGCATTTT.

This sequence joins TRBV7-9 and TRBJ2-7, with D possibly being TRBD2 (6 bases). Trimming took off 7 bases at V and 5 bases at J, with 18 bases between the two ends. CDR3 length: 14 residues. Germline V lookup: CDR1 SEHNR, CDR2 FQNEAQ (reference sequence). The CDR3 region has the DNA TGTGCCAGCACTCGGCTGGGAGGCAGAAACGAGCAGTACTTC. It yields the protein CASTRLGGRNEQYF. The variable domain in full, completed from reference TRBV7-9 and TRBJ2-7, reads DTGVSQNPRHKITKRGQNVTFRCDPISEHNRLYWYRQTLGQGPEFLTYFQNEAQLEKSRLLSDRFSAERPKGSFSTLEIQRTEQGDSAMYLCASTRLGGRNEQYFGPGTRLTVT.

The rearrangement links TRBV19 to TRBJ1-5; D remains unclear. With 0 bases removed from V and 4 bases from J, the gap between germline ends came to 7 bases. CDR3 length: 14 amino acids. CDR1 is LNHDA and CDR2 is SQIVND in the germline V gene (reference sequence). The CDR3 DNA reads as TGTGCCAGTAGTATAGATCTAGGTAATCAGCCCCAGCATTTT. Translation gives CASSIDLGNQPQHF.

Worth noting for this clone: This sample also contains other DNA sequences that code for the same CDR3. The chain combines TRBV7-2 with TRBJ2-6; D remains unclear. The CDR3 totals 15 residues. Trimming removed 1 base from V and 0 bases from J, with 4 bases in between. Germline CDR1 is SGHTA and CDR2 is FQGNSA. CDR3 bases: TGTGCCAGCAGCTTAGGAGGCTCTGGGGCCAACGTCCTGACTTTC. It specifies CASSLGGSGANVLTF.

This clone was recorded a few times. Here the CDR3 DNA reads TGCGCCAGCAGCCCCCAGACAGGGGGCGCCTCACCCCTCCACTTT. Translating gives CASSPQTGGASPLHF. The gene calls are TRBV5-1 and TRBJ1-6; 10 bases line up with TRBD1. After removal of 4 bases from V and 10 bases from J, the junction contained 8 bases not matched to a gene. Per the germline V gene, CDR1 is SGHRS and CDR2 is YFSETQ. The CDR3 covers 15 residues.

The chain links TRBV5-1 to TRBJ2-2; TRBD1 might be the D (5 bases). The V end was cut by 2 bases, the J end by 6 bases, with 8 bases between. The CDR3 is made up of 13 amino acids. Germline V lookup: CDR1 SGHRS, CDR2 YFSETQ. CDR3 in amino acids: CASSFAGPGELFF. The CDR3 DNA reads TGCGCCAGCAGCTTTGCAGGGCCCGGGGAGCTGTTTTTT.

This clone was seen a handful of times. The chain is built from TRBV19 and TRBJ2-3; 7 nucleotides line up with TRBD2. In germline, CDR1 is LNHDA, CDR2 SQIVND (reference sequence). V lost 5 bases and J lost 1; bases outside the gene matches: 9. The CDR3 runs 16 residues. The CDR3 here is CASSARLAPGTDTQYF. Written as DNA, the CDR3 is TGTGCCAGTAGTGCAAGACTAGCTCCGGGCACAGATACGCAGTATTTT.

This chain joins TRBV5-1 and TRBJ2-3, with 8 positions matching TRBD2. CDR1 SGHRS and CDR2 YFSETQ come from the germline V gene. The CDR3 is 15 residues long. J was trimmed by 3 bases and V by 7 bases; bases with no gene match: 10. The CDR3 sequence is CASHPRGGGTDTQYF. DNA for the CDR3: TGCGCCAGCCACCCCCGGGGCGGGGGGACAGATACGCAGTATTTT.

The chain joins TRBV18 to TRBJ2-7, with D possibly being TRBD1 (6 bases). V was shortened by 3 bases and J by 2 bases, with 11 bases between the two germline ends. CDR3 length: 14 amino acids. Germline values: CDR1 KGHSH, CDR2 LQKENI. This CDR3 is CASSPLGAAYEQYF. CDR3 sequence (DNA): TGTGCCAGCTCACCTCTGGGGGCAGCCTACGAGCAGTACTTC. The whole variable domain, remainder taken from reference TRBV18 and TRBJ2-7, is NAGVMQNPRHLVRRRGQEARLRCSPMKGHSHVYWYRQLPEEGLKFMVYLQKENIIDESGMPKERFSAEFPKEGPSILRIQQVVRGDSAAYFCASSPLGAAYEQYFGPGTRLTVT.

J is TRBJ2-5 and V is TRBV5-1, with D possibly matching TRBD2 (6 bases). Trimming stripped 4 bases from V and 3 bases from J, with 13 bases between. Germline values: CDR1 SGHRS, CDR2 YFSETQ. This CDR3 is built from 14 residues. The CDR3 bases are TGCGCCAGCAGCCTGGGACTTCAAAAAGAGACCCAGTACTTC. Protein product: CASSLGLQKETQYF.

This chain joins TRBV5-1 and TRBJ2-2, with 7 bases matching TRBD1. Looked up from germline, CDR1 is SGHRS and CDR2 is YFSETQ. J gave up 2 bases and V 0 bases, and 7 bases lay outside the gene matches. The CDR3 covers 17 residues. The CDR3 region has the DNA TGCGCCAGCAGCTTGGTTGGGGGACAGATTAACACCGGGGAGCTGTTTTTT. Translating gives CASSLVGGQINTGELFF. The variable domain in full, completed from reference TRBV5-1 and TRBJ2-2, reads KAGVTQTPRYLIKTRGQQVTLSCSPISGHRSVSWYQQTPGQGLQFLFEYFSETQRNKGNFPGRFSGRQFSNSRSEMNVSTLELGDSALYLCASSLVGGQINTGELFFGEGSRLTVL.

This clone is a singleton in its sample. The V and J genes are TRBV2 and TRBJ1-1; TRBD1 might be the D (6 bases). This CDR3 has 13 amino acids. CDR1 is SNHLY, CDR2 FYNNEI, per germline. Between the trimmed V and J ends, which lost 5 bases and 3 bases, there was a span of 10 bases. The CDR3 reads CASSFPGDTEAFF. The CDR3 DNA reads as TGTGCCAGCAGTTTCCCAGGGGACACTGAAGCTTTCTTT.

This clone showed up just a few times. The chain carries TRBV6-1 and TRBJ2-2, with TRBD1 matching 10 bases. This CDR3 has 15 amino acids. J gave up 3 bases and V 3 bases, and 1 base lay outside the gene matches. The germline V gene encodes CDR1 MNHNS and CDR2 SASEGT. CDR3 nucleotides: TGTGCCAGCAGTGATGGGACAGGGGACACCGGGGAGCTGTTTTTT. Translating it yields CASSDGTGDTGELFF.

The CDR3 DNA reads as TGTGCCAGCGGCGGACGTCTTAAGTGGGGTCGAGTGGGAGACAATGAGCAGTTCTTC. Translation: CASGGRLKWGRVGDNEQFF. V and J are TRBV28 and TRBJ2-1, with D perhaps matching TRBD2 (5 bases). CDR1 and CDR2 from the germline V gene are MDHEN and SYDVKM. There are 19 residues in the CDR3. V lost 8 bases to trimming and J lost 5 bases, with 31 bases between them.

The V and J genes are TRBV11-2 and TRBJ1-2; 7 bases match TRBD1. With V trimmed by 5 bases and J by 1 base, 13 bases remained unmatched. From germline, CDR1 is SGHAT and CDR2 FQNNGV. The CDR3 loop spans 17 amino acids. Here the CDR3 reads CASSSVRGQSINYGYTF. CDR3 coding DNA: TGTGCCAGCAGCAGCGTGCGGGGACAGAGTATTAACTATGGCTACACCTTC.

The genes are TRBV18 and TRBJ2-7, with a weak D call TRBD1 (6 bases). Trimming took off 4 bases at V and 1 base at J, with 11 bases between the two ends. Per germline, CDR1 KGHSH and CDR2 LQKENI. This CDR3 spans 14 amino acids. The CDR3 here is CASSLDTGSYEQYF. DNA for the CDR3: TGTGCCAGCTCACTAGACACAGGGTCCTACGAGCAGTACTTC. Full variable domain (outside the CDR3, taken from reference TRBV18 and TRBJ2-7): NAGVMQNPRHLVRRRGQEARLRCSPMKGHSHVYWYRQLPEEGLKFMVYLQKENIIDESGMPKERFSAEFPKEGPSILRIQQVVRGDSAAYFCASSLDTGSYEQYFGPGTRLTVT.

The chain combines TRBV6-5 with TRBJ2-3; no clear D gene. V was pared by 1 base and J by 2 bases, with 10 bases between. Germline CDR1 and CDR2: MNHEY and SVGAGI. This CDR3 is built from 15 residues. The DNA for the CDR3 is TGTGCCAGCAGTTACTTTGGGCAAAACACAGATACGCAGTATTTT. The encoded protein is CASSYFGQNTDTQYF.

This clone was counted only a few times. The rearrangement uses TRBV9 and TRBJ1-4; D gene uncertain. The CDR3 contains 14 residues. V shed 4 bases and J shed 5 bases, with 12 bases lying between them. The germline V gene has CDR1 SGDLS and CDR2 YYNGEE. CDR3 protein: CASSLPGANEKLFF. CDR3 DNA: TGTGCCAGCAGCCTCCCTGGAGCCAATGAAAAACTGTTTTTT.

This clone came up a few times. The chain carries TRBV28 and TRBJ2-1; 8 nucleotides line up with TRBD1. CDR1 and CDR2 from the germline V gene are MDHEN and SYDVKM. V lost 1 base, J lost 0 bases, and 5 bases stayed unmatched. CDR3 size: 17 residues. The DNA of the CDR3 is TGTGCCAGCAGTTTATTGGGACAGGATCGCTCCTACAATGAGCAGTTCTTC. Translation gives CASSLLGQDRSYNEQFF.